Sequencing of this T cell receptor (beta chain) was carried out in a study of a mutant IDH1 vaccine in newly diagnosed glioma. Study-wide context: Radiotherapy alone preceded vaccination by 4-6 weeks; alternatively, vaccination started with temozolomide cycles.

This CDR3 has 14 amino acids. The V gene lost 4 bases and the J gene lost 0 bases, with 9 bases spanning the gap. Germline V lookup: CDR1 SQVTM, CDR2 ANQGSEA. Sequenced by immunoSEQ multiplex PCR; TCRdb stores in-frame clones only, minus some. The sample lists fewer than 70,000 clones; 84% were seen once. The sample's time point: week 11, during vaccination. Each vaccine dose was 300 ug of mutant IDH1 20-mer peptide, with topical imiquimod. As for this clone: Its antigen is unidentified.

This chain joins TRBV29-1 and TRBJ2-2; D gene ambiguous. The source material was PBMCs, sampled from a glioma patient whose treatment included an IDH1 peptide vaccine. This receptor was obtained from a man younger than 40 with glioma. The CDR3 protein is CSVVGSANTGELFF. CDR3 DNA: TGCAGCGTTGTGGGGTCGGCGAACACCGGGGAGCTGTTTTTT.